This T cell receptor (beta chain) was sequenced for a study of T cells in Graves' hyperthyroidism and ophthalmopathy. Overall study results and limits: Prediction of ophthalmopathy progression came a median around 7.1 months pre-onset. A model using 13 V-J features told ophthalmopathy apart from stable hyperthyroidism.

This clonotype was counted ten times or more. Its target is not known. Graves' hyperthyroidism was deemed stable given no ophthalmopathy progression within 18 months. The germline CDR1 and CDR2 sequences are ENHRY and SYGVKD. The CDR3 spans 15 residues. Trimming cost V 2 bases and J 3 bases; bases outside gene matches: 5. TCR beta CDR3 regions were amplified from RNA. With the HTBI primer set, the TCR CDR3 went through a first round of RT-PCR. TCRdb analysed the multiplex PCR reads with MiXCR anew, one entry per CDR3 protein. The table lists fewer than 350,000 distinct CDR3 sequences, roughly 13% of them singletons.

Sample: blood. The clonotype originates from a woman aged 40 to 50 with Graves' hyperthyroidism. This chain links TRBV10-3 with TRBJ2-5; 8 nucleotides line up with TRBD2. The CDR3 sequence: CAISEPGTRKETQYF. For the CDR3, the DNA is TGTGCCATCAGTGAGCCAGGGACTAGAAAAGAGACCCAGTACTTC.